This TCR beta chain was retrieved from a study of shared clonotypes between healthy human individuals. Whole-study findings and limits: The study found lower generation probabilities in non-shared clonotypes than in those shared by all four donors.

CDR1 is SGDLS and CDR2 is YYNGEE in the germline V gene. The ends lost 4 bases at V and 3 bases at J; junction bases unmatched: 3. This CDR3 spans 13 amino acids. Regarding this clone: What it binds is not known. The sample carries other DNA sequences with the same CDR3.

The naive CD8 fraction comprised CD45RO-negative cells positively selected for CCR7 and excluded terminally differentiated effector memory CD45RA+ cells. The table came from immunoSEQ multiplex PCR; TCRdb's copy has only in-frame clones and leaves some out. The data show approximately 2,000,000 clones, around 93% seen once. The sequence was collected from a man aged 18 to 29 in good health. Some clones in this sample may be carry-over from other donors' samples. V is TRBV9 and J is TRBJ2-7, with 8 positions matching TRBD2. The sequencing input was naive CD8+ T cells from PBMCs. The CDR3 DNA sequence: TGTGCCAGCAGCCCCGGGACTAGCTACGAGCAGTACTTC. Protein: CASSPGTSYEQYF.